Detailed here is one T cell receptor (beta chain). The antigen this receptor binds is unknown. No per-base quality is available; no much larger clone lies one base away. The record originates from a study of OX40 agonist ivuxolimab in advanced cancers. In terms of the full investigation: The costimulatory receptor OX40 (CD134) was targeted by ivuxolimab, a fully human IgG2 agonistic monoclonal antibody. Intravenous ivuxolimab was administered to patients every 2 weeks at six dose levels: 0.01, 0.1, 0.3, 1.5, 3 and 10 mg/kg. Among the 52 dose-escalation patients, approximately 20 had hepatocellular carcinoma, around 15 melanoma, 9 renal cell carcinoma and 9 head and neck cancer. In the dose-escalation cohort, 82.7% of patients were male, and the mean age was approximately 60 years, with a range of about 23 to 85. Prior anti-PD-1, anti-PD-L1 or anti-CTLA-4 therapy was permitted, and approximately 39% of dose-escalation patients had received checkpoint inhibitors. Partial responses occurred in three dose-escalation patients: two with cutaneous melanoma and one with hepatocellular carcinoma. The purpose of peripheral TCRbeta sequencing was to test whether ivuxolimab changed TCR sequence diversity and led to clonal T-cell expansion. The paper covers the monotherapy dose-escalation part of the phase I ivuxolimab trial, which included N of about 50 patients.

To sequence the TCRbeta CDR3 region, genomic DNA was isolated from the sorted cells. The immunoSEQ Assay was used to sequence the TCRbeta CDR3 regions. TCRdb stores this immuneACCESS table with in-frame sequences only. Part of the clones is absent; in the studies checked, under half of the shortfall reflects unresolved V genes, and no reason is known for the rest. For this sample there are tens of thousands of clones; about 89% appear just once. Roughly 8.7% of the sample lies in the top ten. V is pared back by 2 bases and J by 5 bases, with 11 bases lying between the germline termini. Including cysteine and phenylalanine, the CDR3 has 14 amino acids. Solely the CDR3 DNA is kept, with 42 bases framed from the first base. CDR1 and CDR2 are read off the germline V gene (reference sequence) as MNHNY and SVGAGI. The trial excluded patients who had a history of autoimmune disease or who were on systemic immunosuppression. Peripheral blood for TCR sequencing was collected from all dose cohorts at baseline, on cycle 4 day 1, and on cycle 7 day 1. Samples came from an open-label, multicenter, first-in-human phase I dose-escalation trial of ivuxolimab. Adults with locally advanced or metastatic melanoma, renal cell carcinoma, hepatocellular carcinoma or head and neck squamous cell carcinoma were enrolled in the trial. Before TCR sequencing, CD4+ T cells and CD8+ T cells from peripheral blood were sorted into separate populations.

What the study reported, not specific to this receptor: Antigen specificity was not determined for the clonally expanded peripheral T cells. Partial responders in the 0.1-3.0 mg/kg groups had among the lowest normalized peripheral clonal expansion, especially among CD8+ T cells. Low levels of normalized T-cell clonal expansion were also seen in some nonresponding patients. At doses from 0.1 to 3.0 mg/kg, clonal expansion was seen in both CD4+ and CD8+ blood T cells between baseline and week 6. After ivuxolimab, more expanded clones were found on average in CD8+ T cells than in CD4+ T cells.

The sample here was CD4+ or CD8+ T cells sorted from blood, taken in a trial of the OX40 agonist ivuxolimab. This clonotype was obtained from an adult with an advanced solid tumor such as melanoma, head and neck, liver or kidney cancer. The rearranged segments are TRBV6-6 and TRBJ2-3; no D gene call is confident. CDR3 region: CASSYQGSRDTQYF. Here is the DNA: TGTGCCAGCAGTTACCAAGGCTCAAGAGATACGCAGTATTTT.